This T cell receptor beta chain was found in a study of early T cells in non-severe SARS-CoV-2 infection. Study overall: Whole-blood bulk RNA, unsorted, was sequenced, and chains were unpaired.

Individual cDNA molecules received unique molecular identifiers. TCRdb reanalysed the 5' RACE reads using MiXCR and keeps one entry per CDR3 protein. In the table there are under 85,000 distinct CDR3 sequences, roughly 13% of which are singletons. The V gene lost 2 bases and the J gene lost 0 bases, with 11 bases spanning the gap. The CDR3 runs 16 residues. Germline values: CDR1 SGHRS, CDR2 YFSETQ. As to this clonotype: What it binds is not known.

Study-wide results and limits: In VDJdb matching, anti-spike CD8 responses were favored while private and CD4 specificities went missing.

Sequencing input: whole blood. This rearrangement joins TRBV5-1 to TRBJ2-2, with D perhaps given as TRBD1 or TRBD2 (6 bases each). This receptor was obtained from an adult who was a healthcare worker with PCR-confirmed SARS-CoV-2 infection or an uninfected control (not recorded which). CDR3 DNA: TGCGCCAGCAGCTTACAGGGACTTTCGAACACCGGGGAGCTGTTTTTT. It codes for CASSLQGLSNTGELFF. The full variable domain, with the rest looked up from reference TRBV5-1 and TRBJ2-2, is KAGVTQTPRYLIKTRGQQVTLSCSPISGHRSVSWYQQTPGQGLQFLFEYFSETQRNKGNFPGRFSGRQFSNSRSEMNVSTLELGDSALYLCASSLQGLSNTGELFFGEGSRLTVL.